A selection of T cell receptor beta chains follows, all from one sample in a study of T cell responses to AZD1222 COVID-19 vaccine. Clones were sequenced by immunoSEQ multiplex PCR, and TCRdb holds only the in-frame ones, with some missing. There are approximately 67,000 clones in the sample; about 85% occur only once, and over 20% lies in the top ten. Specimen: peripheral blood, collected on day 0 of AZD1222 vaccination. These receptors originate from an adult in good health. Each CDR3 is given with its conserved first and last residue. Each record gives: clone size, D gene, J gene, V gene, CDR3 protein, CDR3 DNA. A D gene is named only where the DNA matches it firmly. Clone size is not always given. Where it is, it says once, few, many or a class for expanded clones.

clone size: .
D gene: .
J gene: TRBJ1-1
V gene: TRBV5-6
CDR3 protein: CASSLNTEAFF
CDR3 DNA: TGTGCCAGCAGCCTGAACACTGAAGCTTTCTTT

clone size: .
D gene: TRBD2
J gene: TRBJ2-5
V gene: TRBV6-5
CDR3 protein: CASSYPLTSGQETQYF
CDR3 DNA: TGTGCCAGCAGTTACCCCCTTACTAGCGGACAAGAGACCCAGTACTTC

clone size: few
D gene: .
J gene: TRBJ2-7
V gene: TRBV25-1
CDR3 protein: CASSEDDMTYEQYF
CDR3 DNA: TGTGCCAGCAGTGAAGATGACATGACCTACGAGCAGTACTTC

clone size: .
D gene: .
J gene: TRBJ1-2
V gene: TRBV21-1
CDR3 protein: CASSKLKGITLYGYTF
CDR3 DNA: TGTGCCAGCAGCAAGTTAAAGGGAATCACCCTCTATGGCTACACCTTC

clone size: once
D gene: .
J gene: TRBJ2-7
V gene: TRBV19
CDR3 protein: CASSIGRAYEQYF
CDR3 DNA: TGTGCCAGTAGTATTGGCAGGGCATACGAGCAGTACTTC

clone size: .
D gene: .
J gene: TRBJ1-1
V gene: TRBV7-9
CDR3 protein: CASSDVVEAFF
CDR3 DNA: TGTGCCAGCAGCGACGTTGTTGAAGCTTTCTTT

clone size: medium-sized
D gene: TRBD2
J gene: TRBJ2-1
V gene: TRBV6-4
CDR3 protein: CASSERPSGNEQFF
CDR3 DNA: TGTGCCAGCAGTGAGCGGCCTAGCGGAAATGAGCAGTTCTTC

clone size: .
D gene: .
J gene: TRBJ1-5
V gene: TRBV7-2
CDR3 protein: CASSLAEGGSWLQHF
CDR3 DNA: TGTGCCAGCAGCTTAGCTGAGGGAGGCTCCTGGCTCCAGCATTTT

clone size: .
D gene: .
J gene: TRBJ2-6
V gene: TRBV28
CDR3 protein: CASSQSGANVLTF
CDR3 DNA: TGTGCCAGCAGCCAATCTGGGGCCAACGTCCTGACTTTC

clone size: .
D gene: .
J gene: TRBJ1-1
V gene: TRBV24-1
CDR3 protein: CATSLANTEAFF
CDR3 DNA: TGTGCCACCAGTCTCGCGAACACTGAAGCTTTCTTT